This T cell receptor (beta chain) is from a study of control samples from healthy donors and cancer patients. Using immunoSEQ multiplex PCR, the repertoire was profiled, and TCRdb retains in-frame clones only, with some absent. The data contain 150,000 to 180,000 clones, around 95% of them singletons. The sequencing input was blood. The clonotype was recovered from a man aged 35-49 years in good health.

The chain's CDR3 is CASSLDRGGSPLHF. The CDR3 DNA follows: TGTGCCAGCAGCTTGGACAGGGGAGGTTCACCCCTCCACTTT. V gene TRBV7-2 combines with J gene TRBJ1-6, with TRBD1 matching over 9 bases. The V gene end was trimmed by 3 bases and the J gene end by 9 bases; junction bases not matched to a gene: 3. In germline, CDR1 is SGHTA, CDR2 FQGNSA. The CDR3 has 14 amino acids.